This T cell receptor beta chain was observed in a study of blood T cell repertoires in COVID-19. As for the study in general: Acute and convalescent COVID-19 specimens originated in the United States, Italy and Spain. Sample material is recorded as cDNA or gDNA derived from T cells, B-cell-depleted T cells, or PBMCs.

This clone was seen a single time. V gave up 5 bases and J gave up 1 base, with 14 bases separating them. The CDR3 spans 15 residues. CDR1 and CDR2 (germline): SGHTA, FQGNSA. Original methodology: Amplification of reference gene primers provided the estimated nucleated cell counts. Data came from immunoSEQ multiplex PCR; TCRdb stores just in-frame clones and leaves some out. The DNA was the basis for D and trimming; V, J and clone size are from that table. The sample has under 75,000 clones, about nine tenths seen once. Sequences were obtained from peripheral blood. This receptor was taken from a woman between 18 and 29 years old with acute or convalescent COVID-19. The V call is TRBV7-2, the J call TRBJ2-5, with no clear D. The CDR3 region is CASSGQPHSQETQYF. DNA of the CDR3: TGTGCCAGCAGCGGCCAACCGCACAGCCAAGAGACCCAGTACTTC.